This T cell receptor (beta chain) is drawn from a study of CD8 T cells in Susac syndrome. Study conclusions and caveats: The number of individuals included in the study's TCR sequencing and HLA analysis was acknowledged as relatively small.

Healthy donors served as age- and sex-matched controls. Random hexamers were used to reverse transcribe the RNA input (about 0.5 to 1 ug). An immunoSEQ multiplex PCR amplified TCR beta CDR3 over 54 Vbeta and 13 Jbeta. One entry per CDR3 protein results from TCRdb running MiXCR on the immunoSEQ multiplex PCR reads. The table includes about 22,000 distinct CDR3 sequences, 85% to 95% detected once. For this clonotype: Antigen: not known.

This CDR3 contains 10 residues. Per germline, CDR1 SGHAT and CDR2 FQNNGV. Trimming pared 5 bases from V and 3 bases from J, leaving 0 bases between. The rearrangement joins TRBV11-2 to TRBJ2-3; D not resolved. This clonotype originated in a human donor in good health. Material for sequencing was CD8+ T cells from PBMCs. CDR3 protein: CASSTDTQYF. CDR3 in DNA: TGTGCCAGCAGCACAGATACGCAGTATTTT. Looking up the rest from reference TRBV11-2 and TRBJ2-3 gives the full variable domain: EAGVAQSPRYKIIEKRQSVAFWCNPISGHATLYWYQQILGQGPKLLIQFQNNGVVDDSQLPKDRFSAERLKGVDSTLKIQPAKLEDSAVYLCASSTDTQYFGPGTRLTVL.